The clone carrying this T cell receptor beta chain occurred once. These data originate in a study of blood T cell repertoires in COVID-19. Study information: Sites across the United States, Italy and Spain contributed samples from acute and convalescent COVID-19.

Authors' processing steps: Nucleated cell number was recorded as an estimate derived from reference gene primer amplification. The protocol was immunoSEQ multiplex PCR, while the TCRdb copy is restricted to in-frame clones and leaves out a portion. Clonal size and the V and J genes are those of that table, whereas D and trimming came from the DNA. The sample lists approximately 130,000 clones; around 83% were seen once. Germline-derived CDR1 and CDR2 are WSHSY and SAAADI. The CDR3 has 14 residues. V was pared by 7 bases and J by 2 bases, with 12 bases between. Enrolled through a virtual design, the participants were between 18 and 89 years of age and came from under 30 US areas.

The origin of this receptor is a man under 40 who had recovered from COVID-19. The specimen sequenced was PBMCs or T cells enriched from blood (not recorded which). The rearrangement uses TRBV10-2 and TRBJ1-5; D remains ambiguous. The CDR3 region is CASNDRGGNQPQHF. CDR3 bases: TGCGCCAGCAATGATCGGGGAGGCAATCAGCCCCAGCATTTT.